This T cell receptor beta chain was found in a study of radiotherapy plus CTLA-4 blockade in lung cancer. The overall study: Objective responses were seen in over 15% of patients, disease control in approximately 30%.

The CDR3 contains 15 residues. Germline assignment: CDR1 SGHKS and CDR2 YYEKEE (reference sequence). The V end lost 2 bases, the J end lost 3 bases, and 14 bases lay between the germline ends. Data came from immunoSEQ multiplex PCR; TCRdb stores just in-frame clones and leaves some out. The table includes 60,000 to 70,000 clones, roughly 85% detected once. The sequencing here drew on peripheral blood, taken from a patient treated with radiotherapy plus ipilimumab. V and J are TRBV5-5 and TRBJ1-2; D might be TRBD1 (6 bases). This receptor was taken from a human donor with non-small cell lung cancer who had a complete response to radiotherapy plus ipilimumab. CDR3 region: CASSFSFSGDYGYTF. In DNA form, the CDR3 reads TGTGCCAGCAGCTTTTCGTTTTCAGGGGACTATGGCTACACCTTC.